These T cell receptor beta chains were read from a single sample in a study of regulatory and conventional T cells in RAG deficiency. Method: immunoSEQ multiplex PCR; TCRdb's copy keeps in-frame clones and lacks some. The sample yields over 7,000 clones, around 91% seen once. The sample also formed part of further work on regulatory T cells.

The specimen sequenced was CD127- CD25+ CD4+ Tregs sorted from blood. These receptors were obtained from a human donor in good health. CDR3s include the opening cysteine and the closing phenylalanine or tryptophan. A D gene is named only where the DNA matches it firmly. Size tells how often a clone was seen (once, few, many) or the class of an expanded clone, and some rows leave it out.

>.|TRBV2|.|TRBJ1-6
CASSPRTASNSPLHF
TGTGCCAGCAGTCCGCGGACAGCCAGTAATTCACCCCTCCACTTT
>TRBD1|TRBV28|.|TRBJ2-7
CASSFGQGVYEQYF
TGTGCCAGCAGTTTTGGACAGGGGGTTTACGAGCAGTACTTC
>.|TRBV10-3|.|TRBJ2-2
CAITDRGELFF
TGTGCCATCACCGACAGGGGGGAGCTGTTTTTT
>TRBD2|TRBV9|once|TRBJ2-2
CASSVSPSGGNTGELFF
TGTGCCAGCAGCGTAAGCCCTAGCGGGGGGAACACCGGGGAGCTGTTTTTT
>TRBD1|TRBV19|.|TRBJ1-5
CASSLQGYSNQPQHF
TGTGCCAGTAGTCTACAGGGGTATAGCAATCAGCCCCAGCATTTT
>.|TRBV7-2|.|TRBJ2-6
CASSFSGAGANVLTF
TGTGCCAGCAGCTTTTCAGGCGCGGGGGCCAACGTCCTGACTTTC
>.|TRBV9|.|TRBJ1-1
CASSVHGGRNTEAFF
TGTGCCAGCAGCGTCCACGGAGGTAGGAACACTGAAGCTTTCTTT
>TRBD1|TRBV18|.|TRBJ1-2
CASSATGGAERGYTF
TGTGCCAGCTCTGCTACAGGGGGCGCCGAACGAGGCTACACCTTC
>.|TRBV5-1|.|TRBJ1-5
CASSYQGGQPQHF
TGCGCCAGCAGCTACCAGGGAGGACAGCCCCAGCATTTT
>.|TRBV4-2|.|TRBJ1-4
CASSLKQDYNEKLFF
TGTGCCAGCAGCCTCAAACAGGACTATAATGAAAAACTGTTTTTT
>.|TRBV5-1|.|TRBJ2-5
CASSLALETQYF
TGCGCCAGCAGCTTGGCCTTGGAGACCCAGTACTTC
>.|TRBV18|.|TRBJ2-3
CASSRGDTQYF
TGTGCCAGCTCTCGAGGAGATACGCAGTATTTT
>.|TRBV7-2|.|TRBJ1-1
CASSLRTGWAEAFF
TGTGCCAGCAGCCTGCGTACAGGGTGGGCTGAAGCTTTCTTT
>.|TRBV28|.|TRBJ1-3
CASRSRRGSSSGNTIYF
TGTGCCAGCCGGTCGCGGCGGGGCTCTAGCTCTGGAAACACCATATATTTT
>.|TRBV5-6|.|TRBJ2-7
CASSLGVPTYEQYF
TGTGCCAGCAGTTTAGGGGTACCGACCTACGAGCAGTACTTC
>TRBD2|TRBV9|once|TRBJ2-1
CASSVDSGAYNEQFF
TGTGCCAGCAGCGTAGATAGCGGGGCCTACAATGAGCAGTTCTTC
>TRBD1|TRBV6-5|.|TRBJ1-6
CASSYSMGQQHSPLHF
TGTGCCAGCAGTTACTCGATGGGACAGCAACATTCCCCCCTCCACTTT